This T cell receptor beta chain emerged from a study of identifying expanded T cells in peripheral blood. The study, taken as a whole, reports: Approximately two-week clone count variance significantly increased as total template count grew. Differentially abundant clones: about 1.2 between replicates, 16.4 at around 2 weeks, 18 to 20 at four.

Assay: immunoSEQ multiplex PCR; the TCRdb copy retains only in-frame clones and omits some. The table records around 100,000 clones, around 88% of them present only once. On this clone: Its specificity is not known.

This CDR3 is built from 13 residues. In germline, CDR1 is SGHAT, CDR2 FQNNGV. V gave up 5 bases and J gave up 1 base, with 8 bases separating them. Collection occurred without any documented infections or immune events in donors. Sequenced material: blood. This sequence originates from a person aged 18-70 years in good health. This sequence joins TRBV11-2 and TRBJ1-1, with a tentative D call TRBD1 (5 bases). CDR3 region: CASSTQENTEAFF. CDR3 DNA sequence: TGTGCCAGCAGCACACAGGAGAACACTGAAGCTTTCTTT.